A selection of T cell receptor beta chains follows, all from one sample in a study of cytomegalovirus exposure and HLA in healthy donors. Libraries were prepared by immunoSEQ multiplex PCR; TCRdb keeps only in-frame clonotypes and omits some of them. The sample has 200,000 to 250,000 clones, about 83% seen once. Sequencing used PBMCs. These receptors all stem from a girl aged 5-17 years in good health and CMV-seronegative. Each CDR3 is given with its conserved first and last residue. Fields, in order: J gene, D gene, V gene, CDR3 length, clone size, CDR3 protein, CDR3 DNA. D genes are given only for firm matches. Rows give clone size only sometimes, using once, few, many, or a class for an expanded clone.

>TRBJ2-7|-|TRBV9|15|-
CASSPQGTPRYEQYF
TGTGCCAGCAGCCCTCAGGGAACCCCTCGCTACGAGCAGTACTTC
>TRBJ2-3|TRBD2|TRBV15|16|-
CATSKGLAGGTDTQYF
TGTGCCACCAGCAAAGGACTAGCGGGGGGCACAGATACGCAGTATTTT
>TRBJ2-3|-|TRBV5-4|16|-
CASSLARDPSADTQYF
TGTGCCAGCAGCTTGGCCCGGGATCCGAGTGCAGATACGCAGTATTTT
>TRBJ1-4|-|TRBV5-8|14|-
CASSFSGANEKLFF
TGTGCCAGCAGCTTCTCAGGGGCTAATGAAAAACTGTTTTTT
>TRBJ2-7|-|TRBV6-1|15|-
CASSVDPHGQYEQYF
TGTGCCAGCAGTGTTGACCCCCATGGACAGTACGAGCAGTACTTC
>TRBJ1-1|-|TRBV6-5|12|-
CASSPNTAEAFF
TGTGCCAGCAGTCCTAATACTGCTGAAGCTTTCTTT
>TRBJ2-3|-|TRBV28|14|once
CASHPSQGTDTQYF
TGTGCCAGCCACCCTAGCCAGGGCACAGATACGCAGTATTTT
>TRBJ1-2|TRBD1|TRBV6-5|15|-
CASSYHTGQFYGYTF
TGTGCCAGCAGTTACCACACGGGACAGTTCTATGGCTACACCTTC
>TRBJ2-5|TRBD2|TRBV7-2|19|-
CASSSLTRTQRGVEKTQYF
TGTGCCAGCAGCTCACTCACCCGGACCCAACGGGGGGTCGAAAAGACCCAGTACTTC
>TRBJ2-7|TRBD1|TRBV13|15|-
CASSFGQGATYEQYF
TGTGCCAGCAGCTTCGGACAGGGGGCTACCTACGAGCAGTACTTC
>TRBJ1-2|TRBD1|TRBV30|14|once
CAWSVDRVSYGYTF
TGTGCCTGGAGTGTAGACAGGGTATCCTATGGCTACACCTTC
>TRBJ2-1|-|TRBV27|12|-
CASSQTSFEQFF
TGTGCCAGCAGCCAGACTAGTTTTGAGCAGTTCTTC
>TRBJ2-1|TRBD2|TRBV19|19|once
CASSIDPGGASGTYNEQFF
TGTGCCAGTAGTATAGATCCGGGGGGGGCTAGCGGGACCTACAATGAGCAGTTCTTC
>TRBJ1-2|-|TRBV7-2|17|few
CASSYISMRTVKYGYTF
TGTGCCAGCAGCTATATATCGATGCGGACAGTAAAATATGGCTACACCTTC
>TRBJ1-2|TRBD1|TRBV6-1|13|-
CASSGTGPYGYTF
TGTGCCAGCAGTGGGACAGGGCCATATGGCTACACCTTC
>TRBJ1-6|-|TRBV6-4|13|few
CASSRDLNSPLHF
TGTGCCAGCAGCCGGGACTTAAATTCACCCCTCCACTTT
>TRBJ2-3|-|TRBV27|12|-
CASSGYTDTQYF
TGTGCCAGCTCAGGGTACACAGATACGCAGTATTTT
>TRBJ1-2|TRBD1|TRBV28|16|-
CASSFGPPTGGYGYTF
TGTGCCAGCAGTTTTGGCCCCCCCACAGGGGGCTATGGCTACACCTTC
>TRBJ1-6|TRBD1|TRBV4-2|16|-
CASSQEVGQGYSPLHF
TGTGCCAGCAGCCAAGAGGTCGGACAGGGGTATTCACCCCTCCACTTT
>TRBJ2-3|TRBD2|TRBV7-9|15|-
CASSPGGAGGDTQYF
TGTGCCAGCAGCCCCGGTGGGGCGGGAGGGGATACGCAGTATTTT
>TRBJ2-7|TRBD1|TRBV7-2|15|-
CASSAAGGSAYEQYF
TGTGCCAGCAGCGCCGCAGGGGGTTCCGCCTACGAGCAGTACTTC
>TRBJ1-5|-|TRBV21-1|16|once
CASSKVSLDSNQPQHF
TGTGCCAGCAGCAAAGTTAGCCTTGATAGCAATCAGCCCCAGCATTTT
>TRBJ1-2|TRBD1|TRBV27|15|-
CASSLYRDRPYGYTF
TGTGCCAGCAGTTTATACCGGGACAGACCATATGGCTACACCTTC
>TRBJ1-4|-|TRBV29-1|12|-
CSAMEDNEKLFF
TGCAGCGCTATGGAGGATAATGAAAAACTGTTTTTT
>TRBJ1-1|-|TRBV27|16|-
CASSLGRGRIRARAFF
TGTGCCAGCAGTTTAGGGCGGGGCCGGATTCGTGCAAGAGCTTTCTTT
>TRBJ2-3|TRBD2|TRBV6-1|15|-
CASSASGGASDTQYF
TGTGCCAGCAGTGCAAGCGGGGGGGCATCTGATACGCAGTATTTT
>TRBJ2-4|TRBD2|TRBV15|16|-
CATSTLAGDVKNIQYF
TGTGCCACCAGCACCCTAGCGGGAGATGTCAAAAACATTCAGTACTTC
>TRBJ1-6|-|TRBV27|15|-
CARWGGRIYNSPLHF
TGTGCCCGATGGGGGGGTAGGATATATAATTCACCCCTCCACTTT